This T cell receptor beta chain was captured in a study of blood T cell repertoires in COVID-19. Study background: Sites in the United States, Italy and Spain provided acute and convalescent COVID-19 samples. T cells, B-cell-depleted T cells, or PBMCs supplied cDNA or gDNA.

The CDR3 length is 15 residues. The V and J ends lost 9 bases and 8 bases respectively, with 24 bases between them. Germline V gives CDR1 LNHDA, CDR2 SQIVND (reference sequence). In the original analysis: Estimates of nucleated cell counts were drawn from the amplification of reference gene primers. The protocol was immunoSEQ multiplex PCR, while the TCRdb copy is restricted to in-frame clones and leaves out a portion. That table is the source of V, J and clone size, and D and trimming were worked out from the DNA. The sample lists 200,000 to 250,000 clones, more than 70% seen once, with about 2.5% in the top ten.

This sequence originates from a woman aged 60-70 years with acute or convalescent COVID-19. Sequenced: peripheral blood. The chain recombines TRBV19 with TRBJ2-3; the D gene is possibly TRBD2 (5 bases). Here the CDR3 reads CASTPRVGFGGTQYF. CDR3 in DNA: TGTGCCAGCACTCCCCGCGTGGGGTTCGGAGGTACGCAGTATTTT.